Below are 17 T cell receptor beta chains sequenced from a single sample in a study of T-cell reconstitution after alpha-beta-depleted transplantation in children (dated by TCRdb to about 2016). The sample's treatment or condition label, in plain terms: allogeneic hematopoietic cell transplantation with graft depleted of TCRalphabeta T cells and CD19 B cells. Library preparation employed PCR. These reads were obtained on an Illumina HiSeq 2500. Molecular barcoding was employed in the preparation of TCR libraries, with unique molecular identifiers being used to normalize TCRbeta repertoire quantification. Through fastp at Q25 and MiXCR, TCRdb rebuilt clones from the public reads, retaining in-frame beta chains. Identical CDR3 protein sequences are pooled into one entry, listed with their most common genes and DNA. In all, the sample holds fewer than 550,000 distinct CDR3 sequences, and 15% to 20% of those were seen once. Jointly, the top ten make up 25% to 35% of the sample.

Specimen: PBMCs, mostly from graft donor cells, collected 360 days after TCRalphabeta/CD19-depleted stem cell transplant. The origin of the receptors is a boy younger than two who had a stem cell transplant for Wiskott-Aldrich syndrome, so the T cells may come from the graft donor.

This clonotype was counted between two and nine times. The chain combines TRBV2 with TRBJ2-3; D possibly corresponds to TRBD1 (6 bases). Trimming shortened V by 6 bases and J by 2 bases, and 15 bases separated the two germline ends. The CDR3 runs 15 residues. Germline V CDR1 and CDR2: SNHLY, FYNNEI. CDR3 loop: CASRPDRLNTDTQYF. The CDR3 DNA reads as TGTGCCAGCAGACCCGACAGGCTCAACACAGATACGCAGTATTTT.

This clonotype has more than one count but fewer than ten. CDR3 sequence: CASSPRGRLSLATGELFF. CDR3 DNA sequence: TGCGCCAGCAGCCCAAGGGGTCGGCTTAGTCTTGCCACCGGGGAGCTGTTTTTT. The chain uses TRBV4-1 and TRBJ2-2, with D possibly matching TRBD1 (5 bases). Germline assignment: CDR1 MGHRA and CDR2 YSYEKL. CDR3 size: 18 residues. The V gene lost 4 bases and the J gene lost 4 bases, with 22 bases spanning the gap.

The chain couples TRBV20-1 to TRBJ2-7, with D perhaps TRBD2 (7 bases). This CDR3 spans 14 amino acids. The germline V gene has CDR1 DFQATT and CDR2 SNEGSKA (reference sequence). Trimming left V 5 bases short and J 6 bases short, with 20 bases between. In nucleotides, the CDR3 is TGCAGTGCTCTGAGAGGGGGGGGATTGGGCGAGCAGTACTTC. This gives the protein CSALRGGGLGEQYF.

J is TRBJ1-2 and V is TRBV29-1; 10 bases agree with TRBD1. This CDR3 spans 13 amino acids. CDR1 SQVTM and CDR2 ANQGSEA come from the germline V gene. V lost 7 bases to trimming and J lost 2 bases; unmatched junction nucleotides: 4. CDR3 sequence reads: CSAGQGRNYGYTF. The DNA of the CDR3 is TGCAGCGCGGGACAGGGGCGCAACTATGGCTACACCTTC.

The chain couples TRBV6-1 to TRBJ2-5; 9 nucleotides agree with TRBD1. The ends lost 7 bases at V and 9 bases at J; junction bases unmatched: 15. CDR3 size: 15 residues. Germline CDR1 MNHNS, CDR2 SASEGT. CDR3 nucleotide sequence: TGTGCCAGCAATCCCGGGACAGGGCTATCGGGGGCCCAGTACTTC. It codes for CASNPGTGLSGAQYF.

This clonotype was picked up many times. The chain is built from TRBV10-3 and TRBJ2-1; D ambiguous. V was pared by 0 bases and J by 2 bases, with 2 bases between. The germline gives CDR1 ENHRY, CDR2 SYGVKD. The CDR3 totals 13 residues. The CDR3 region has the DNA TGTGCCATCAGTGAGTCGACCTACAATGAGCAGTTCTTC. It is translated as CAISESTYNEQFF.

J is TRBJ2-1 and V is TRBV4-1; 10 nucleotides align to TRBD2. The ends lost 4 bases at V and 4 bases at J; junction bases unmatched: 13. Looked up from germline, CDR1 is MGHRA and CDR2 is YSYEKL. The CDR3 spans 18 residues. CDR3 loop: CASSPRASGSGLYNEQFF. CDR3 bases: TGCGCCAGCAGCCCAAGAGCTAGCGGGAGTGGGCTATACAATGAGCAGTTCTTC.

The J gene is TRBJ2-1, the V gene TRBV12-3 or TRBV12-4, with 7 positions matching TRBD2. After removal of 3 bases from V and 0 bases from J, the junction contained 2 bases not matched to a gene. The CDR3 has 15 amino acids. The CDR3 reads CASSLRGTSYNEQFF. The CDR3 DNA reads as TGTGCCAGCAGTTTGCGGGGGACCTCCTACAATGAGCAGTTCTTC.

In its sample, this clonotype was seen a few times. The CDR3 here is CASARGRTSGRQETQYF. In DNA, the CDR3 is TGTGCCAGCGCGAGGGGTAGGACTAGCGGGAGACAAGAGACCCAGTACTTC. This chain connects TRBV12-3 or TRBV12-4 to TRBJ2-5, with TRBD2 matching 13 bases. With 8 bases clipped from V and 2 bases from J, the junction kept 11 bases outside the gene matches. This CDR3 contains 17 residues.

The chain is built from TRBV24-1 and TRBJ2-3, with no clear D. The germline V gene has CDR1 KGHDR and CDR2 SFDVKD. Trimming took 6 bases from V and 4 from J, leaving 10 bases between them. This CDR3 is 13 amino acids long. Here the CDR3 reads CATSSRRSDTQYF. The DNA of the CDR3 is TGTGCCACCAGTTCGAGGAGATCAGATACGCAGTATTTT.

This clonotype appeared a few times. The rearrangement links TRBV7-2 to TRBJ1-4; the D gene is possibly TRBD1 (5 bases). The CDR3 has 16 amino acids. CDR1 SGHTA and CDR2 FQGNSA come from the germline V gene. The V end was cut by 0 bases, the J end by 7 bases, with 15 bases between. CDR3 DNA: TGTGCCAGCAGCTTAGCAGGCAGGGCCGGGGGTGAAAAACTGTTTTTT. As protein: CASSLAGRAGGEKLFF.

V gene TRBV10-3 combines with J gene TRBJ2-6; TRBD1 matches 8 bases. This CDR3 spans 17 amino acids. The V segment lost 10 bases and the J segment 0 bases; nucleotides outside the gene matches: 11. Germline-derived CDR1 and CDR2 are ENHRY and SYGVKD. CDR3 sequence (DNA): TGTGCCACCAACGCGGGACAGGTCTTCTCTGGGGCCAACGTCCTGACTTTC. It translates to CATNAGQVFSGANVLTF.

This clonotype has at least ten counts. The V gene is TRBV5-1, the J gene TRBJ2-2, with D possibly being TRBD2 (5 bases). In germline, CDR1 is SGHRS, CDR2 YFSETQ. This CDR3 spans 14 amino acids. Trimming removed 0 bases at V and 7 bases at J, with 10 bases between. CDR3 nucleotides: TGCGCCAGCAGCTTGGTCTCCGGGGTCGGGGAGCTGTTTTTT. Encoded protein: CASSLVSGVGELFF.

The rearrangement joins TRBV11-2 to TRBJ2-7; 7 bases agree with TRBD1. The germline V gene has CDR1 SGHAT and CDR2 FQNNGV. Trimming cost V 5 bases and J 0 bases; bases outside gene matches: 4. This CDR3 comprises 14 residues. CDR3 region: CASSGQVFSYEQYF. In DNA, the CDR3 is TGTGCCAGCAGCGGACAGGTTTTCTCCTACGAGCAGTACTTC.

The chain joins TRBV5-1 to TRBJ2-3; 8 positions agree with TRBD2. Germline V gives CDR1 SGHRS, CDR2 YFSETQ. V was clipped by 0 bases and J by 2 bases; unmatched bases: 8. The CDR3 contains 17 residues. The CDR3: CASSLGPRAGDTDTQYF. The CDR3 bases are TGCGCCAGCAGCTTGGGTCCTCGAGCGGGAGACACAGATACGCAGTATTTT.

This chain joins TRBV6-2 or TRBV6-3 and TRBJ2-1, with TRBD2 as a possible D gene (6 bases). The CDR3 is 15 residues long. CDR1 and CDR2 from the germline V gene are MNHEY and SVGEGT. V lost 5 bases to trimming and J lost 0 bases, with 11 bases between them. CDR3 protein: CASSRRVGSYNEQFF. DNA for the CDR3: TGTGCCAGCAGTAGGAGGGTTGGCTCCTACAATGAGCAGTTCTTC.

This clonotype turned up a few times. As DNA, the CDR3 is TGTGCCAGCAGTTTCGGCAGGTTTTGGGAGCAGTACTTC. Translated: CASSFGRFWEQYF. V is TRBV12-3 or TRBV12-4 and J is TRBJ2-7, with D unclear. Trimming shortened V by 3 bases and J by 7 bases, and 13 bases separated the two germline ends. The CDR3 extends over 13 amino acids.